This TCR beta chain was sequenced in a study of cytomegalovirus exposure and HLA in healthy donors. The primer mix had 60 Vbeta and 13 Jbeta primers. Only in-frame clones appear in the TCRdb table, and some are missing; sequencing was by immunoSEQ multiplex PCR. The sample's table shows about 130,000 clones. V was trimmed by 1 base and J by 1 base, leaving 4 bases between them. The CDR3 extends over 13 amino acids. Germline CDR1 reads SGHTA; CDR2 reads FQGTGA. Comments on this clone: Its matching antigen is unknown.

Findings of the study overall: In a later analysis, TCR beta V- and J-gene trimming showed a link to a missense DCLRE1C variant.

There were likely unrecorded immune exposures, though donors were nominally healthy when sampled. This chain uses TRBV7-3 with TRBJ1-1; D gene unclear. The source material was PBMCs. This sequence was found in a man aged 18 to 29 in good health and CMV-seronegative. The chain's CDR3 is CASSLNGNTEAFF. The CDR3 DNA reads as TGTGCCAGCAGCTTAAACGGGAACACTGAAGCTTTCTTT.